Listed below are T cell receptor beta chains from one sample, sequenced in a study of cytomegalovirus exposure and HLA in healthy donors. Profiled with immunoSEQ multiplex PCR; TCRdb holds only in-frame clones, not every one. Of 200,000 to 250,000 clones listed, roughly 88% are singletons. Sequenced input: PBMCs. These receptors were collected from a boy aged 2-15 years in good health and CMV-seronegative. Both conserved end residues are part of each CDR3. The D gene is left open where the match is weak.

v_gene: TRBV30; d_gene: .; len: 13; j_gene: TRBJ2-5; CDR3aa: CAWSVSVRETQYF; CDR3nt: TGTGCCTGGAGTGTTTCGGTCCGAGAGACCCAGTACTTC
v_gene: TRBV9; d_gene: .; len: 15; j_gene: TRBJ2-3; CDR3aa: CASSSTPIRSDTQYF; CDR3nt: TGTGCCAGCAGCTCCACCCCTATTCGCTCAGATACGCAGTATTTT
v_gene: TRBV19; d_gene: TRBD2; len: 19; j_gene: TRBJ2-1; CDR3aa: CASSIDQGSGVSSYNEQFF; CDR3nt: TGTGCCAGTAGTATAGATCAGGGTAGCGGGGTAAGCTCCTACAATGAGCAGTTCTTC
v_gene: TRBV7-7; d_gene: .; len: 15; j_gene: TRBJ2-5; CDR3aa: CASSFGRGPWETQYF; CDR3nt: TGTGCTAGCAGCTTTGGGCGGGGCCCCTGGGAGACCCAGTACTTC
v_gene: TRBV4-1; d_gene: TRBD1; len: 17; j_gene: TRBJ2-1; CDR3aa: CASSQDERTGAYNEQFF; CDR3nt: TGCGCCAGCAGCCAAGATGAGAGGACAGGGGCATACAATGAGCAGTTCTTC
v_gene: TRBV25-1; d_gene: .; len: 14; j_gene: TRBJ1-4; CDR3aa: CASSDVNSGEKLFF; CDR3nt: TGTGCCAGCAGTGATGTTAATTCGGGTGAAAAACTGTTTTTT
v_gene: TRBV27; d_gene: TRBD2; len: 14; j_gene: TRBJ2-2; CDR3aa: CASSPRRGAGELFF; CDR3nt: TGTGCCAGCAGCCCACGCCGGGGGGCCGGGGAGCTGTTTTTT
v_gene: TRBV18; d_gene: .; len: 14; j_gene: TRBJ1-2; CDR3aa: CASSPPGTPRNSTF; CDR3nt: TGTGCCAGCTCACCCCCCGGGACACCACGAAACTCCACCTTC
v_gene: TRBV2; d_gene: .; len: 17; j_gene: TRBJ1-2; CDR3aa: CASSELGRGLTNYGYTF; CDR3nt: TGTGCCAGCAGTGAACTGGGTAGGGGGTTGACTAACTATGGCTACACCTTC
v_gene: TRBV27; d_gene: TRBD1; len: 16; j_gene: TRBJ2-1; CDR3aa: CASSFRGTGSYNEQFF; CDR3nt: TGTGCCAGCAGTTTTCGCGGGACAGGCTCCTACAATGAGCAGTTCTTC
v_gene: TRBV29-1; d_gene: TRBD1; len: 17; j_gene: TRBJ2-1; CDR3aa: CSVEGSESRGYYNEQFF; CDR3nt: TGCAGCGTTGAAGGCTCCGAATCCAGGGGGTATTACAATGAGCAGTTCTTC
v_gene: TRBV5-8; d_gene: TRBD1; len: 15; j_gene: TRBJ2-7; CDR3aa: CASSLMRTGLGEQYF; CDR3nt: TGTGCCAGCAGCTTAATGCGGACAGGGCTGGGCGAGCAGTACTTC
v_gene: TRBV6-7; d_gene: TRBD2; len: 16; j_gene: TRBJ2-7; CDR3aa: CASSCPTGGVYYEQYF; CDR3nt: TGTGCCAGCAGTTGTCCTACGGGGGGGGTTTACTACGAGCAGTACTTC
v_gene: TRBV19; d_gene: TRBD1; len: 16; j_gene: TRBJ2-2; CDR3aa: CASSAGQGARAGELFF; CDR3nt: TGTGCCAGTAGTGCAGGACAGGGGGCTAGGGCCGGGGAGCTGTTTTTT
v_gene: TRBV7-9; d_gene: .; len: 12; j_gene: TRBJ1-2; CDR3aa: CASSLSQGGYTF; CDR3nt: TGTGCCAGCAGCTTATCACAGGGCGGCTACACCTTC
v_gene: TRBV5-1; d_gene: .; len: 16; j_gene: TRBJ2-4; CDR3aa: CASSFNTGSAKNIQYF; CDR3nt: TGCGCCAGCAGCTTTAATACAGGGTCGGCCAAAAACATTCAGTACTTC
v_gene: TRBV5-4; d_gene: .; len: 12; j_gene: TRBJ2-2; CDR3aa: CASSLNTGELFF; CDR3nt: TGTGCCAGCAGCCTGAACACCGGGGAGCTGTTTTTT
v_gene: TRBV7-9; d_gene: .; len: 16; j_gene: TRBJ1-2; CDR3aa: CASSLVYPRANYGYTF; CDR3nt: TGTGCCAGCAGCTTAGTATACCCCCGAGCTAACTATGGCTACACCTTC
v_gene: TRBV21-1; d_gene: .; len: 14; j_gene: TRBJ1-1; CDR3aa: CASSNRTQNTEAFF; CDR3nt: TGTGCCAGCAGTAATAGGACACAGAACACTGAAGCTTTCTTT
v_gene: TRBV6-5; d_gene: TRBD2; len: 14; j_gene: TRBJ2-4; CDR3aa: CASSRLAGWNIQYF; CDR3nt: TGTGCCAGCAGTAGACTAGCGGGATGGAACATTCAGTACTTC